The clone carrying this T cell receptor (beta chain) was observed at least ten times. The data were taken from a study of spatial heterogeneity in lung cancer. Time point described: sample taken at primary tumor resection. TCRdb redid the calling of the 5' RACE reads with MiXCR, one entry per CDR3 protein. The data contain under 85,000 distinct CDR3 sequences, under 8.5% of them seen just once; the ten biggest clones take up about 7%. The length of the CDR3 is 16 residues. The V gene end was trimmed by 3 bases and the J gene end by 0 bases; junction bases not matched to a gene: 4. Material: PBMCs, obtained at surgery. The TCR comes from a male donor with early-stage non-small cell lung cancer. This sequence joins TRBV12-3 or TRBV12-4 and TRBJ1-5; 8 nucleotides match TRBD1. CDR3 sequence (DNA): TGTGCCAGCAGTTTTGCAGGGGGCAGTAGCAATCAGCCCCAGCATTTT. Translating it yields CASSFAGGSSNQPQHF.